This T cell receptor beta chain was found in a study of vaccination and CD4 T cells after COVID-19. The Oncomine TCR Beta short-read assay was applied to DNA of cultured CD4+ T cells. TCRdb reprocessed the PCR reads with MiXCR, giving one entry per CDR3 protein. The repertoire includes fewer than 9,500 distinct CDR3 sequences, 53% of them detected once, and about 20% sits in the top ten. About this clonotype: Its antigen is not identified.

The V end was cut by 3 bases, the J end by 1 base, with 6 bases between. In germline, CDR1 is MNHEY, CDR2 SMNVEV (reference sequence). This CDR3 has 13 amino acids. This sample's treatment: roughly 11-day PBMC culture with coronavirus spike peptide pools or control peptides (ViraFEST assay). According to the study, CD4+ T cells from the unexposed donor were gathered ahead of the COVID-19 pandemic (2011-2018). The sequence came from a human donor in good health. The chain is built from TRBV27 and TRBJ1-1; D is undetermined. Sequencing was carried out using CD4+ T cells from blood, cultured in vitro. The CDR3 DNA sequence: TGTGCCAGCAGTTTTTCAGCGAACACTGAAGCTTTCTTT. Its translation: CASSFSANTEAFF.